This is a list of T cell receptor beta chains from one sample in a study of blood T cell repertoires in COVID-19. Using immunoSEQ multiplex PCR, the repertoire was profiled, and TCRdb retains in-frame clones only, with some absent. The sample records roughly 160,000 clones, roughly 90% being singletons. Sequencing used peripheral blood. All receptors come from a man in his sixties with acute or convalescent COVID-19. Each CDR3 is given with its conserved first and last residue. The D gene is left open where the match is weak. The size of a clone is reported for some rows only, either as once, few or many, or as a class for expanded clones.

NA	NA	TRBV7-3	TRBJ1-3	CASSINTGNTIYF	TGTGCCAGCAGCATAAATACTGGAAACACCATATATTTT
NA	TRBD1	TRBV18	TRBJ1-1	CASSPETGDAEAFF	TGTGCCAGCTCACCCGAGACAGGGGATGCTGAAGCTTTCTTT
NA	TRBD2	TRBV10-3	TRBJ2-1	CASRGALNEQFF	TGTGCCTCGCGGGGGGCCCTCAATGAGCAGTTCTTC
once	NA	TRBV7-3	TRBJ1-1	CASSFSTGTEAFF	TGTGCCAGCAGCTTTAGTACAGGCACTGAAGCTTTCTTT
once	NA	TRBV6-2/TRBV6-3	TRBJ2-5	CASSYRGFRNQETQYF	TGTGCCAGCAGTTACCGGGGGTTTAGGAACCAAGAGACCCAGTACTTC
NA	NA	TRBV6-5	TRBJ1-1	CASKIRGNTEAFF	TGTGCCAGCAAAATCCGGGGGAACACTGAAGCTTTCTTT
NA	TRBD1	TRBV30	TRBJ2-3	CAWSPARTGGVTDTQYF	TGTGCCTGGAGTCCAGCCCGGACAGGGGGAGTCACAGATACGCAGTATTTT
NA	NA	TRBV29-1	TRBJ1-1	CSARQQDQAFF	TGCAGCGCTCGGCAACAGGATCAAGCTTTCTTT
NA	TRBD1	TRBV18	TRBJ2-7	CASSPLGQGATGEQYF	TGTGCCAGCTCACCCCTGGGCCAGGGGGCGACGGGGGAGCAGTACTTC
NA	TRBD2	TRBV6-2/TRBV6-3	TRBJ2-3	CASSKTGLAGGSDTQYF	TGTGCCAGCAGTAAAACGGGACTAGCGGGAGGATCAGACACGCAGTATTTT
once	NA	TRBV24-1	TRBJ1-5	CATSDPNQPQHF	TGTGCCACCAGTGATCCGAATCAGCCCCAGCATTTT
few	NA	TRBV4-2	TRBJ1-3	CASSHGQSRNTIYF	TGTGCCAGCAGCCACGGACAGTCGAGAAACACCATATATTTT
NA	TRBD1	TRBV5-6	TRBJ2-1	CASSSGTGYNEQFF	TGTGCCAGCAGCTCCGGGACAGGTTACAATGAGCAGTTCTTC
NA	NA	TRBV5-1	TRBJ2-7	CASSFHGDEQYF	TGCGCCAGCAGCTTTCACGGTGACGAGCAGTACTTC
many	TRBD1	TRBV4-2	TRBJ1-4	CASSQDLIGQEGEKLFF	TGTGCCAGCAGCCAAGATCTTATAGGACAGGAGGGTGAAAAACTGTTTTTT
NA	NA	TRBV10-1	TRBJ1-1	CASSDSLRRGAFF	TGCGCCAGCAGTGACTCGCTACGAAGGGGAGCTTTCTTT
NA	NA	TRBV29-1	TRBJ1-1	CSVDGRGTEAFF	TGCAGCGTTGACGGCAGGGGCACTGAAGCTTTCTTT
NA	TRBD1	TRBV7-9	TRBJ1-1	CASSVSGTGETEAFF	TGTGCCAGCAGCGTATCCGGGACAGGGGAAACTGAAGCTTTCTTT
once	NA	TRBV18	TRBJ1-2	CASSPNGGVGYTF	TGTGCCAGCTCACCAAACGGGGGTGTTGGCTACACCTTC
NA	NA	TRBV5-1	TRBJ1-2	CASSGAVDYGYTF	TGCGCCAGCAGCGGGGCGGTGGATTATGGCTACACCTTC
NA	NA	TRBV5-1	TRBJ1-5	CASSPGQPNQPQHF	TGCGCCAGCAGCCCTGGACAGCCCAATCAGCCCCAGCATTTT
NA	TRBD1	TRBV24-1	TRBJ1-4	CATQGARNEKLFF	TGTGCCACCCAGGGGGCGAGAAATGAAAAACTGTTTTTT
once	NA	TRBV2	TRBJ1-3	CASSETGSGNTIYF	TGTGCCAGCAGTGAGACAGGCTCTGGAAACACCATATATTTT
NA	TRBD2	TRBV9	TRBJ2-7	CASPGGEQYF	TGTGCCAGCCCGGGGGGAGAGCAGTACTTC
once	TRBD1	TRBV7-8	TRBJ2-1	CASRPGTVRNEQFF	TGTGCCAGCAGACCTGGGACAGTAAGGAATGAGCAGTTCTTC
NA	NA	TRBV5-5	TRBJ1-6	CASSLGPDSPLHF	TGTGCCAGCAGCTTGGGTCCCGATTCACCCCTCCACTTT
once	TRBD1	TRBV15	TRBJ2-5	CATSRARTGPQETQYF	TGTGCCACCAGCAGAGCCCGGACAGGGCCCCAAGAGACCCAGTACTTC
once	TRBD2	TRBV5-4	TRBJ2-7	CASSLAGGSYEQYF	TGTGCCAGCAGCTTAGCGGGAGGGAGCTACGAGCAGTACTTC
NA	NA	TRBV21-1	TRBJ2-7	CASSSTRLAGPYEQYF	TGTGCCAGCAGCAGTACTCGACTAGCGGGCCCCTACGAGCAGTACTTC
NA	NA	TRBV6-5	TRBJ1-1	CASSPKPGWTGAFF	TGTGCCAGCAGTCCCAAACCCGGATGGACTGGGGCTTTCTTT
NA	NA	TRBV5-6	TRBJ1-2	CASSLAGRGAYTF	TGTGCCAGCAGCTTGGCCGGCAGGGGAGCCTACACCTTC
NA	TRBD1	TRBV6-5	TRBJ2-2	CASSPTGGGAGELFF	TGTGCCAGCAGCCCAACAGGGGGTGGGGCCGGGGAGCTGTTTTTT
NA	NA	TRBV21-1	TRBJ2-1	CASSKEWTSGNWANEQFF	TGTGCCAGCAGCAAAGAATGGACTAGCGGGAATTGGGCCAATGAGCAGTTCTTC
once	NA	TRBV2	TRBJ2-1	CASKPIRELYNEQFF	TGTGCCAGCAAGCCGATCCGGGAGCTCTACAATGAGCAGTTCTTC
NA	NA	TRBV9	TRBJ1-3	CASSVAWGDRNTIYF	TGTGCCAGCAGCGTAGCTTGGGGCGACCGAAACACCATATATTTT